Here is one TCR beta chain with its context. The antigen is not known. Time point here: week 23, last vaccination. One vaccine dose held 300 ug of mutant IDH1 20-mer peptide and came with topical imiquimod. The record originates from a study of a mutant IDH1 vaccine in newly diagnosed glioma. Data came from immunoSEQ multiplex PCR; TCRdb stores just in-frame clones and leaves some out. The top ten hold roughly 18% of the sample, which has some 29,000 clones, roughly four fifths seen once. This TCR was recovered from a woman aged 30 to 39 with glioma. This sample comprised PBMCs, obtained from a glioma patient whose treatment included an IDH1 peptide vaccine.

CDR3 bases: TGTGCCAGCAGCCCCACCGGGACAGGGGAGTATAGCAATCAGCCCCAGCATTTT. Translation: CASSPTGTGEYSNQPQHF. The V call is TRBV7-8, the J call TRBJ1-5; 10 bases are a match to TRBD1. The germline V gene has CDR1 SGHVS and CDR2 FQNEAQ. The junction had 10 bases not matched to a gene; V was cut back by 5 bases and J by 0 bases. CDR3 length equals 18 residues.